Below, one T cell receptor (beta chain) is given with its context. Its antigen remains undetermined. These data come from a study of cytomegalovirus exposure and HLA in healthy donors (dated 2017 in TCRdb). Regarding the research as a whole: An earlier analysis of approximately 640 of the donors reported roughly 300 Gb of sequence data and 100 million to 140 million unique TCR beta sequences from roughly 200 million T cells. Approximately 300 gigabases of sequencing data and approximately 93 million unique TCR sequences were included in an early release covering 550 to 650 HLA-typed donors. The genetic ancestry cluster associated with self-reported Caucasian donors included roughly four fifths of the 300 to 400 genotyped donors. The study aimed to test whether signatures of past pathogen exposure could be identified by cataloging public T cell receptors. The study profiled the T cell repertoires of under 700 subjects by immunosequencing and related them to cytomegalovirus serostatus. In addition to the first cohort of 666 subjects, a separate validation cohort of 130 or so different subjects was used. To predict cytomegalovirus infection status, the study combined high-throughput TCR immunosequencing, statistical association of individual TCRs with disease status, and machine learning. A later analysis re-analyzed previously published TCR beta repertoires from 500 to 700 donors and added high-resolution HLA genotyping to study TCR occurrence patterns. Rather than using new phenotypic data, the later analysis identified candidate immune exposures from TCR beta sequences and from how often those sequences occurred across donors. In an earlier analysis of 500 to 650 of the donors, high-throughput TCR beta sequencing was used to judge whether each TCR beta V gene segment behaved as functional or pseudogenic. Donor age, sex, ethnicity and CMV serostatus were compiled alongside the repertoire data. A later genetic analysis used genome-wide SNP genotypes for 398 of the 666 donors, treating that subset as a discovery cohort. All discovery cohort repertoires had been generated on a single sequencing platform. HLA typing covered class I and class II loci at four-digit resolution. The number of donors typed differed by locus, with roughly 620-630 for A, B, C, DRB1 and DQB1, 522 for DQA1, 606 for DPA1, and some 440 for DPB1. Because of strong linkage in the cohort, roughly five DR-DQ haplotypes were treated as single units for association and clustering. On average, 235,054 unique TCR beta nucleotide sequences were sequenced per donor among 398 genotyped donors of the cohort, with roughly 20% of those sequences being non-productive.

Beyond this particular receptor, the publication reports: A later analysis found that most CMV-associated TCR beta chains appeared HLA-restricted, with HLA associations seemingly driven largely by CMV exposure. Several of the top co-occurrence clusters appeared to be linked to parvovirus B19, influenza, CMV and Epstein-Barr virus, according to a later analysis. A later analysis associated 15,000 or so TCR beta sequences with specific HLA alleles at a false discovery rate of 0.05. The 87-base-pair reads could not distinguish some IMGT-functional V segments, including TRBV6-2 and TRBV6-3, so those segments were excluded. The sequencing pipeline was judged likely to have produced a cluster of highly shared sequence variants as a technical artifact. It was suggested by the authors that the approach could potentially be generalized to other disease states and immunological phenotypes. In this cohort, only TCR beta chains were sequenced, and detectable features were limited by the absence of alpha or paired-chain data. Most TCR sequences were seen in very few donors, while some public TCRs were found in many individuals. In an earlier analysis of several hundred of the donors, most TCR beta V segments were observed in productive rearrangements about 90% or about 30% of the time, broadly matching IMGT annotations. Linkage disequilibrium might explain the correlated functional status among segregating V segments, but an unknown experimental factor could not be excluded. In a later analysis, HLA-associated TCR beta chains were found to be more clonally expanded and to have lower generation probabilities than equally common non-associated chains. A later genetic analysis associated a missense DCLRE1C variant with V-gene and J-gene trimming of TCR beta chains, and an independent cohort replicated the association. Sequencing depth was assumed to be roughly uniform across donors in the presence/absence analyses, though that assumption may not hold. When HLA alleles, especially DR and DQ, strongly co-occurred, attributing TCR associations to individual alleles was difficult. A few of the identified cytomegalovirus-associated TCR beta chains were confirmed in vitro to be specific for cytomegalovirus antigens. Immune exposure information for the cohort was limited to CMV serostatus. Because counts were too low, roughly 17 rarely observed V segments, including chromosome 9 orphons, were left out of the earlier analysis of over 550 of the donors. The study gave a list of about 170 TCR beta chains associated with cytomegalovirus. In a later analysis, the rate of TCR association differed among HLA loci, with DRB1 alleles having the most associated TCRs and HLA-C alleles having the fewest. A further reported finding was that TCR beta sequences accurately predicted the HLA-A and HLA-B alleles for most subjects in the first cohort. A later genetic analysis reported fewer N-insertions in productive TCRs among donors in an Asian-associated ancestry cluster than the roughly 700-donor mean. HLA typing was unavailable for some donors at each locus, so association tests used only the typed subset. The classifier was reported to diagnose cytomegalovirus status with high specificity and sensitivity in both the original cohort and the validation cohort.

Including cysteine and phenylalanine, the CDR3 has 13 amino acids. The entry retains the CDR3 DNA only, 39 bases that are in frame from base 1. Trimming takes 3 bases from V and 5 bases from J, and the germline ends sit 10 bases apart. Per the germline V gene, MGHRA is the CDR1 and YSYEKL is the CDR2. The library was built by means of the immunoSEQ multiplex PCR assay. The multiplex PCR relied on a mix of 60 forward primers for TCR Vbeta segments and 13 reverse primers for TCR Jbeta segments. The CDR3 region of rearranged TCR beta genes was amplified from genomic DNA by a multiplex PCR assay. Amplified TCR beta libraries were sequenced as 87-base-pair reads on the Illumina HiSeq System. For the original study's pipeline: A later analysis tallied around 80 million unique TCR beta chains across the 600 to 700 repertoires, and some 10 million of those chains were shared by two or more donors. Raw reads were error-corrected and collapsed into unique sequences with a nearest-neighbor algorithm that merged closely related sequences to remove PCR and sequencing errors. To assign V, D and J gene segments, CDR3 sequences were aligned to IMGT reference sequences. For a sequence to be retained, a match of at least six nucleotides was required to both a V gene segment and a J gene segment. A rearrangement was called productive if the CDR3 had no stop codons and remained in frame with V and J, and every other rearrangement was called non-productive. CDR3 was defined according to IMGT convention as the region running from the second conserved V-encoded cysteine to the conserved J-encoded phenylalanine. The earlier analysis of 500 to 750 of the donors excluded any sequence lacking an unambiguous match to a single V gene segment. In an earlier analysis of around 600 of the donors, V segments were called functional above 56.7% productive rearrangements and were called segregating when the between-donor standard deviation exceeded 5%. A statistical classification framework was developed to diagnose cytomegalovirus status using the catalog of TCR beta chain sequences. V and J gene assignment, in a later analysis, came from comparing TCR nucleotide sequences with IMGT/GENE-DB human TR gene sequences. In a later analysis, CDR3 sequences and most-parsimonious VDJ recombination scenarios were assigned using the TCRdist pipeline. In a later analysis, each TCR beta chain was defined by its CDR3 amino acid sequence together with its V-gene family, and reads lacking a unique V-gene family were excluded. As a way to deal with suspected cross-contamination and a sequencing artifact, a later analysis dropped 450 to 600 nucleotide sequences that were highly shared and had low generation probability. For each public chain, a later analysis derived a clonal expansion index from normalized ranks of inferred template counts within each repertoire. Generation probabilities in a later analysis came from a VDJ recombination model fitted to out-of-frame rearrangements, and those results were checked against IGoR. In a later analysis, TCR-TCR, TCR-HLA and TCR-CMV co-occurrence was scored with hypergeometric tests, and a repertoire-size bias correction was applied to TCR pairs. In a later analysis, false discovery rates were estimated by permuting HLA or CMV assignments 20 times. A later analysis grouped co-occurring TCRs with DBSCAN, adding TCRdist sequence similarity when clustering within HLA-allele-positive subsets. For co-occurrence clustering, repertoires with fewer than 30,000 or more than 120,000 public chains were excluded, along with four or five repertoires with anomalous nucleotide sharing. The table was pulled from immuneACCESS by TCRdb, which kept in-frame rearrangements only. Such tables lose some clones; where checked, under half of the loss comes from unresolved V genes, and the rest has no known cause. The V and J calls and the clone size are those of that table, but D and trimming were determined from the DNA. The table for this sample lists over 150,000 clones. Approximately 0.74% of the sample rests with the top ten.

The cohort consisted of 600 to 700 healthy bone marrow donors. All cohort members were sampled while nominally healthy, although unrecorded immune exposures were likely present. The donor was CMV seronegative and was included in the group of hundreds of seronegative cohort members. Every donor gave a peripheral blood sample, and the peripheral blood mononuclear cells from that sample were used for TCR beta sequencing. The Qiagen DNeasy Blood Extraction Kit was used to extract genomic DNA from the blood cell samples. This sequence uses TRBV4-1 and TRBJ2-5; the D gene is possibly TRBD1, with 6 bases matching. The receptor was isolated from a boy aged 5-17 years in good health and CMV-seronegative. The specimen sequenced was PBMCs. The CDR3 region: CASSQGRGETQYF. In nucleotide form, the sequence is TGCGCCAGCAGCCAGGGTAGGGGGGAGACCCAGTACTTC.